The clone carrying this TCR beta chain was picked up many times. Its antigen is currently unknown. This entry belongs to a study of T cells in Graves' hyperthyroidism and ophthalmopathy. Study results and limitations: Before onset, by a median of around six months, the model predicted ophthalmopathy.

There were TCR beta CDR3 regions amplified from RNA transcripts. A set of HTBI primers served as the primers for a first-round RT-PCR of the TCR CDR3. TCRdb analysed the multiplex PCR reads with MiXCR anew, one entry per CDR3 protein. The table records about 420,000 distinct CDR3 sequences, 15% to 18% of them present only once. V dropped 7 bases and J dropped 4; count of bases not matched to a gene: 7. Per germline, CDR1 DFQATT and CDR2 SNEGSKA (reference sequence). The CDR3 extends over 13 amino acids. The study excluded patients with uncontrolled infection, other autoimmune disease, pregnancy or lactation. Using more than 7.5 ml of fresh peripheral blood, PBMCs were prepared.

The sequencing input was blood. This chain uses TRBV20-1 with TRBJ2-7; 10 bases fit TRBD1. This clonotype was sampled from a woman aged 18-30 years with Graves' hyperthyroidism. For the CDR3, the DNA is TGCAGTGTCCCGGGACAGGGGTTATACGAGCAGTACTTC. It translates to CSVPGQGLYEQYF.